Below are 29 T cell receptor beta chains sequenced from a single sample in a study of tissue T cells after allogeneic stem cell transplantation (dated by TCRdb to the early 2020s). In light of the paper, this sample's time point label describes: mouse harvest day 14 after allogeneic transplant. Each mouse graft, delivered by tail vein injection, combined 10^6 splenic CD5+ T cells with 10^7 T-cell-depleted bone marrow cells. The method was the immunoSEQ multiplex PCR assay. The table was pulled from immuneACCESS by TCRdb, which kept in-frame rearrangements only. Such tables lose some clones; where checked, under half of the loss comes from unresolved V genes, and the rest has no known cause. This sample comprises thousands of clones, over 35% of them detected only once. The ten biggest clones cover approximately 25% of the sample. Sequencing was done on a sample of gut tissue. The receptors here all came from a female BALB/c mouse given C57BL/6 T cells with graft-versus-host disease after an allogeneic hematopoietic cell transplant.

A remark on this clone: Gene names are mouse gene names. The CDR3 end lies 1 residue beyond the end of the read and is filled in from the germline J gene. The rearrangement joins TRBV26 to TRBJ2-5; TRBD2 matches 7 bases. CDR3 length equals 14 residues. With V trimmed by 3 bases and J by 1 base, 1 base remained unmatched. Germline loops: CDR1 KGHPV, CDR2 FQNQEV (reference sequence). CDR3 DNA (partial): TGTGCCAGCAGTCTCGGGGGGGACCAAGACACCCAGTAC. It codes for CASSLGGDQDTQY. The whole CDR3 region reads CASSLGGDQDTQYF.

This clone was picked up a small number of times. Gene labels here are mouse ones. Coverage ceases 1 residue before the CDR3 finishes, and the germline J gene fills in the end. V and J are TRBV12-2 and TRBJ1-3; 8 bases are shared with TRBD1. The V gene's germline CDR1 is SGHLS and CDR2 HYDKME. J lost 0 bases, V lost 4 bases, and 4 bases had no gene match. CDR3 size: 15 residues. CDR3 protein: CASSPGQVSGNTLYF. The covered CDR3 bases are TGTGCCAGCTCACCGGGACAGGTTTCTGGAAATACGCTCTAT.

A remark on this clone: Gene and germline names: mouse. CDR3 DNA, as far as it was read: TGTGCCAGCAGTTCCGGGGACTGGGGGGGTAACCAAGACACCCAGTAC. Protein sequence: CASSSGDWGGNQDTQY. The CDR3 in full is CASSSGDWGGNQDTQYF. The chain joins TRBV15 to TRBJ2-5, with 13 nucleotides matching TRBD2. The read gets to within 1 residue of the CDR3 end, and the germline J gene fills in the rest. The V segment lost 4 bases and the J segment 0 bases; nucleotides outside the gene matches: 4. In germline, CDR1 is SGHND, CDR2 FRSKSL. The CDR3 is 17 amino acids.

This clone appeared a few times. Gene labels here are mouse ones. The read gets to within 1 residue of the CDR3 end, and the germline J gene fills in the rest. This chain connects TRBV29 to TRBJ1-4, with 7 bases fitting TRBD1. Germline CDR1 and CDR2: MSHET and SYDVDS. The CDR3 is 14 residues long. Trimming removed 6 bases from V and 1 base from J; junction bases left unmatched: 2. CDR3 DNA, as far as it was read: TGTGCTAGCAGACAGGGGCGTTCCAACGAAAGATTATTT. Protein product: CASRQGRSNERLF. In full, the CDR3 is CASRQGRSNERLFF.

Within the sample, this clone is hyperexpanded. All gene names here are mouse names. CDR3 bases read: TGTGCTAGCAGTACGGGACTGGGGGAAGACACCCAGTAC. It translates to CASSTGLGEDTQY. The complete CDR3 reads CASSTGLGEDTQYF. The gene calls are TRBV29 and TRBJ2-5; TRBD2 matches 11 bases. The CDR3 extends 1 residue past the end of the read, so its final part is completed from the germline J gene. Germline CDR1 is MSHET and CDR2 is SYDVDS. The CDR3 runs to 14 residues. V lost 5 bases to trimming and J lost 4 bases; unmatched junction nucleotides: 2.

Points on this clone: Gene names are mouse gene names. The part of the CDR3 DNA that was read is TGTGCCAGCGGTGATGCAACAAAAGACACCCAGTAC. Translated: CASGDATKDTQY. The full CDR3 protein reads CASGDATKDTQYF. The chain has TRBV13-2 and TRBJ2-5; D call uncertain. From the germline J gene comes the end of the CDR3, since the read stops 1 residue before it. Germline CDR1 is NNHNN and CDR2 is SYGAGS (reference sequence). Between the trimmed V and J ends, which lost 0 bases and 4 bases, there was a span of 6 bases. The CDR3 extends over 13 amino acids.

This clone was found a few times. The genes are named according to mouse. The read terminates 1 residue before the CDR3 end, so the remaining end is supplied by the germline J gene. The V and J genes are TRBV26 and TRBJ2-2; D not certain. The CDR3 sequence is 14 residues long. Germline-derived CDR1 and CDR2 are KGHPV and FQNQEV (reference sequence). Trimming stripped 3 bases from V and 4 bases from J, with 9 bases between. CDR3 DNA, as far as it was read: TGTGCCAGCAGTCTCATGGTTAGCACCGGGCAGCTCTAC. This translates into CASSLMVSTGQLY. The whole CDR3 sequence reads CASSLMVSTGQLYF.

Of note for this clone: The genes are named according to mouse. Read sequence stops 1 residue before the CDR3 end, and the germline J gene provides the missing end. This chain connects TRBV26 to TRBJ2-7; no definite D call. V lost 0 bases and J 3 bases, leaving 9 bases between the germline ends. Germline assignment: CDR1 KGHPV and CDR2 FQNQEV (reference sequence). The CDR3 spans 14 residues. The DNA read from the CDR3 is TGTGCCAGCAGTCTGTCGCACCGTAACTATGAACAGTAC. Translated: CASSLSHRNYEQY. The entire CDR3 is CASSLSHRNYEQYF.

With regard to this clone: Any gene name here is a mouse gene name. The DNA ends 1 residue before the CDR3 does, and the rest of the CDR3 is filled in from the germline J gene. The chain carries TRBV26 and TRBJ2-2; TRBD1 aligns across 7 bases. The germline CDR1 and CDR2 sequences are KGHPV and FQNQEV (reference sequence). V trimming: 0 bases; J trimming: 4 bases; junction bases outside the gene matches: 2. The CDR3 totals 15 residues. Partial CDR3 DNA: TGTGCCAGCAGTCTGTCGTCAGGGGGCACCGGGCAGCTCTAC. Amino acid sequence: CASSLSSGGTGQLY. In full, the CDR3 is CASSLSSGGTGQLYF.

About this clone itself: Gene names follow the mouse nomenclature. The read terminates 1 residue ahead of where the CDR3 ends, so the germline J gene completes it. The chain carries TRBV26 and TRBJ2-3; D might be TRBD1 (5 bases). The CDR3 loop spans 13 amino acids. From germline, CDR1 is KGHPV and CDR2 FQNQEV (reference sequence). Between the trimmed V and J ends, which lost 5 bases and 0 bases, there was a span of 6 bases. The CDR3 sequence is CASSYRSAETLYF. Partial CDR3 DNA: TGTGCCAGCAGTTACAGGAGTGCAGAAACGCTGTAT.

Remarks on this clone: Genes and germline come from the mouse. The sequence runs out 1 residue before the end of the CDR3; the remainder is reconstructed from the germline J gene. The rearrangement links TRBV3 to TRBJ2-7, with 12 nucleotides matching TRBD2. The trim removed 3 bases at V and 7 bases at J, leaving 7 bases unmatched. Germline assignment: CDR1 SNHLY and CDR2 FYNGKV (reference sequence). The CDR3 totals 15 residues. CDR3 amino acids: CASSFRTGGGREQYF. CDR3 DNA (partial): TGTGCCAGCAGCTTCAGGACTGGGGGGGGGAGAGAACAGTAC.

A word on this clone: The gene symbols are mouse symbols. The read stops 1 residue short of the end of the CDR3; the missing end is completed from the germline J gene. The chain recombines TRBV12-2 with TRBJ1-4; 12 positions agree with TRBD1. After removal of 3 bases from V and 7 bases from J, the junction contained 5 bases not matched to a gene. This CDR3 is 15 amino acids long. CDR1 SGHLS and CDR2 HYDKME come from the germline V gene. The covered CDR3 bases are TGTGCCAGCTCTGCCGGGACAGGGGGCGGCGAAAGATTATTT. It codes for CASSAGTGGGERLF. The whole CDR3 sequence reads CASSAGTGGGERLFF.

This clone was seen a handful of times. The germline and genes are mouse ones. The CDR3: CASSLGQYNSPLYF. The covered CDR3 bases are TGTGCCAGCAGTCTGGGACAATATAATTCGCCCCTCTAC. The rearrangement uses TRBV26 and TRBJ1-6, with D possibly being TRBD1 (5 bases). The read terminates 1 residue before the CDR3 end, so the remaining end is supplied by the germline J gene. TRBJ1-6 carries the ORF label, with uncertain function. V was shortened by 2 bases and J by 4 bases, with 6 bases between the two germline ends. Germline V gene data show CDR1 as KGHPV and CDR2 as FQNQEV (reference sequence). The CDR3 sequence is 14 residues long.

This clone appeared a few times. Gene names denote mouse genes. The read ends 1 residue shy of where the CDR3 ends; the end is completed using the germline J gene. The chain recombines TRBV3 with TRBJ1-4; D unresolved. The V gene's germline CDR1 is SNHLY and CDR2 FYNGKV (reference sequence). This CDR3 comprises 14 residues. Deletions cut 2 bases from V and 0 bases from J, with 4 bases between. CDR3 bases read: TGTGCCAGCAGCTTACACCTTTCCAACGAAAGATTATTT. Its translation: CASSLHLSNERLF. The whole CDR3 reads CASSLHLSNERLFF.

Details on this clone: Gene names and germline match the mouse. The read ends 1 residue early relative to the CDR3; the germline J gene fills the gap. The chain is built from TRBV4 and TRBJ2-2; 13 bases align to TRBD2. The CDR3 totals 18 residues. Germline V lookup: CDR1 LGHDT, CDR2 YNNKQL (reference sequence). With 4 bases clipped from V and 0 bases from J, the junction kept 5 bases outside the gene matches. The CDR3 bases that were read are TGTGCCAGCAGCTCCCGGGACTGGGGGGGTGCAAACACCGGGCAGCTCTAC. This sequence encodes CASSSRDWGGANTGQLY. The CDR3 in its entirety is CASSSRDWGGANTGQLYF.

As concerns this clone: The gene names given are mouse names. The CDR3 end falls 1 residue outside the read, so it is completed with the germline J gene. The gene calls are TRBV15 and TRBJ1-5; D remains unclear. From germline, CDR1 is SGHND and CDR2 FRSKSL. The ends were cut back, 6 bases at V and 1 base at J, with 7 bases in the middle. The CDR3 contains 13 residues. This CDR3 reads CASSTANNQAPLF. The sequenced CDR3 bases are TGTGCCAGCAGCACGGCAAACAACCAGGCTCCGCTT.

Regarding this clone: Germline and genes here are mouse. The CDR3 DNA, read in part, is TGTGCAAGCAGCTTAGTGGGTGCAAACACAGAAGTCTTC. The encoded protein is CASSLVGANTEVF. The full CDR3 sequence reads CASSLVGANTEVFF. The chain couples TRBV16 to TRBJ1-1; no clear D gene. The read finishes 1 residue shy of the CDR3 end, and the germline J gene is used to complete it. Deletions cut 1 base from V and 0 bases from J, with 6 bases between. This CDR3 region has 14 residues. In germline, CDR1 is SGHSA, CDR2 FRNQAP.

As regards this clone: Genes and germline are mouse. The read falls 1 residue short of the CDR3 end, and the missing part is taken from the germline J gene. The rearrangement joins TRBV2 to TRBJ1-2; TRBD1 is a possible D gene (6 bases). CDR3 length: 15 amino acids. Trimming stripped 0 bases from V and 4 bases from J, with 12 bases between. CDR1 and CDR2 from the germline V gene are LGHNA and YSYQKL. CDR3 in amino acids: CASSQDWGGASDYTF. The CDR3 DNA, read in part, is TGTGCCAGCAGCCAAGATTGGGGGGGCGCCTCCGACTACACC.

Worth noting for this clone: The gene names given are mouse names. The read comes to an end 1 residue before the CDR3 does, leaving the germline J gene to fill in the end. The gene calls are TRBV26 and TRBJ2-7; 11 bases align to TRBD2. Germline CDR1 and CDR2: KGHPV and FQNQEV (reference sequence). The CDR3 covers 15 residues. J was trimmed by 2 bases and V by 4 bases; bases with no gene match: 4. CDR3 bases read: TGTGCCAGCAGTCACACGGGACTGGGGGCCTATGAACAGTAC. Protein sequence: CASSHTGLGAYEQY. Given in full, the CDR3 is CASSHTGLGAYEQYF. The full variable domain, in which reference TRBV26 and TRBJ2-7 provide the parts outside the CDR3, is NSKVIQTPRYLVKGQGQKAKMRCIPEKGHPVVFWYQQNKNNEFKFLINFQNQEVLQQIDMTEKRFSAECPSNSPCSLEIQSSEAGDSALYLCASSHTGLGAYEQYFGPGTRLTVL.

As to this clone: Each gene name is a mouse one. The CDR3 bases that were read are TGTGCCAGCAGCTTAGTGGTGGGGGCTGGAAATACGCTCTAT. It is translated as CASSLVVGAGNTLY. The entire CDR3 protein reads CASSLVVGAGNTLYF. The chain uses TRBV3 and TRBJ1-3; possibly TRBD1 for D (5 bases). The CDR3 is cut off 1 residue early in the read; its end comes from the germline J gene. The V end lost 1 base, the J end lost 2 bases, and 9 bases lay between the germline ends. Germline-derived CDR1 and CDR2 are SNHLY and FYNGKV (reference sequence). CDR3 size: 15 residues.

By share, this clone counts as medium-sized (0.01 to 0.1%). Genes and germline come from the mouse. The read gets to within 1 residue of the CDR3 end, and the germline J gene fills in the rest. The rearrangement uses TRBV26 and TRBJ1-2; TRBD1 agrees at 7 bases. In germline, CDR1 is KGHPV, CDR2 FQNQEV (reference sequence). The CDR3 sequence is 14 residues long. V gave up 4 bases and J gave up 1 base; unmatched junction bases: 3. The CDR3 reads CASSRQGRNSDYTF. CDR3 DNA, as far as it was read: TGTGCCAGCAGTCGACAGGGAAGAAACTCCGACTACACC.

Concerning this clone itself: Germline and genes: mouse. The covered CDR3 bases are TGTGCCAGCAGTCACGACAACACAGAAGTCTTC. Amino acid sequence: CASSHDNTEVF. The entire CDR3 reads CASSHDNTEVFF. The chain couples TRBV14 to TRBJ1-1; D ambiguous. The CDR3 end is not reached by the read, which stops 1 residue before it; the germline J gene fills it in. The CDR3 runs 12 residues. Deletions cut 4 bases from V and 2 bases from J, with 6 bases between. The V gene's germline CDR1 is SGHDT and CDR2 FRDEAV.

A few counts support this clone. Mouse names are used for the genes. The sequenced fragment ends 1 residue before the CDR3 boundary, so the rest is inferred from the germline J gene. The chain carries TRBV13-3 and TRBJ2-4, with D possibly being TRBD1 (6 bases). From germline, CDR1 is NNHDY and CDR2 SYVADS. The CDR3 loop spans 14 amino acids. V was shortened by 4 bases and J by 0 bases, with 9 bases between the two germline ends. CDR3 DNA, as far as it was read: TGTGCCAGCAGTCTGGACAGTAGTCAAAACACCTTGTAC. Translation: CASSLDSSQNTLY. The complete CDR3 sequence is CASSLDSSQNTLYF.

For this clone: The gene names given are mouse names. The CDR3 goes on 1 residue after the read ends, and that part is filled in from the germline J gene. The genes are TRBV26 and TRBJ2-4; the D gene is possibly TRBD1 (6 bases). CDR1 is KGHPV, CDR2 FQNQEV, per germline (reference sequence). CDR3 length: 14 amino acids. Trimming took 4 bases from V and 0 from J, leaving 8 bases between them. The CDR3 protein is CASSPGQSQNTLYF. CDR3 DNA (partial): TGTGCCAGCAGTCCGGGACAAAGTCAAAACACCTTGTAC.

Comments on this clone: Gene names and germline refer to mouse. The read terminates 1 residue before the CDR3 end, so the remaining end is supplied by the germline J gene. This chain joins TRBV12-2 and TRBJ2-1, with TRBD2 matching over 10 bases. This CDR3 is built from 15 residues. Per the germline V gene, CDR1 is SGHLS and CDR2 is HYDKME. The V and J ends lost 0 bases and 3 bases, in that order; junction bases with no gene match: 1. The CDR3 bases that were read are TGTGCCAGCTCTCTCCTGGGGGGGCGCTATGCTGAGCAGTTC. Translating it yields CASSLLGGRYAEQF. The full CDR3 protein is CASSLLGGRYAEQFF.

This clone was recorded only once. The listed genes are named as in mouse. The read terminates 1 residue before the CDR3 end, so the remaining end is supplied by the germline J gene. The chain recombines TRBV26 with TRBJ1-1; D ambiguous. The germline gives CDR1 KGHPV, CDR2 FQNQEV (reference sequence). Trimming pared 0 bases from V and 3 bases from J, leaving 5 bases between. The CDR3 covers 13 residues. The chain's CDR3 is CASSLSGYTEVFF. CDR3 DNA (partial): TGTGCCAGCAGTCTGTCCGGGTACACAGAAGTCTTC.

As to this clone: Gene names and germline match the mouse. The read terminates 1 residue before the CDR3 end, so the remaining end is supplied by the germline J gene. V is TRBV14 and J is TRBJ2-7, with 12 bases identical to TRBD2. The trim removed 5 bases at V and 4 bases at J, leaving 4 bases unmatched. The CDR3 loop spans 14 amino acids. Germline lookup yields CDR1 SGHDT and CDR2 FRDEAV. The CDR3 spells CASSRTGGGYEQYF. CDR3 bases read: TGTGCCAGCAGCCGGACTGGGGGGGGGTATGAACAGTAC. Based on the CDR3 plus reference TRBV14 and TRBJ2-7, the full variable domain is EAGVTQSPRYAVLQEGQAVSFWCDPISGHDTLYWYQQPRDQGPQLLVYFRDEAVIDNSQLPSDRFSAVRPKGTNSTLKIQSAKQGDTATYLCASSRTGGGYEQYFGPGTRLTVL.

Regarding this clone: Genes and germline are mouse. The CDR3 sequence is CASSLSYSNYEQYF. The CDR3 bases that were read are TGTGCCAGCAGTCTGTCGTACAGTAACTATGAACAGTAC. This sequence joins TRBV24 and TRBJ2-7; D is undetermined. The observed sequence ends 1 residue before the CDR3 terminus, with the missing tail filled in from the germline J gene. Germline CDR1 reads KGHTA; CDR2 reads FRNEEI. CDR3 size: 14 residues. With 1 base removed from V and 3 bases from J, the gap between germline ends came to 10 bases.

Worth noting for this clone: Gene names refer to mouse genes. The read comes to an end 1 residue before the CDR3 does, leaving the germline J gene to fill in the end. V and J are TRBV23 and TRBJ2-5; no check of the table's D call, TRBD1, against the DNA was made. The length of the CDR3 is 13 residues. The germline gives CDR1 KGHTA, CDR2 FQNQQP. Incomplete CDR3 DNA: TGCTCCAGCAGTCGACAGGGGGCTGACACCCAGTAC. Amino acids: CSSSRQGADTQY. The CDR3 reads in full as CSSSRQGADTQYF.